This T cell receptor (beta chain) originates from a study of blood T cell repertoires in COVID-19. Study background: The cDNA or gDNA used as material had been derived from T cells, B-cell-depleted T cells, or PBMCs.

Trimming pared 3 bases from V and 6 bases from J, leaving 7 bases between. Germline lookup yields CDR1 LGHDT and CDR2 YNNKEL (reference sequence). This CDR3 is 12 amino acids long. Measured with immunoSEQ multiplex PCR; TCRdb has only the in-frame clones, and not every one. Of about 45,000 clones listed, approximately 87% are singletons. Material: peripheral blood. The gene calls are TRBV3-1 (or the pseudogene TRBV3-2) and TRBJ2-3; a possible D gene is TRBD2 (6 bases). The source is a human donor in a cohort sampled during active COVID-19. The CDR3 reads CASSHGGDTQYF. The CDR3 DNA is TGTGCCAGCAGCCACGGGGGTGATACGCAGTATTTT.